A selection of T cell receptor beta chains follows, all from one sample in a study of T cells after yellow fever vaccination. Via MiXCR, TCRdb re-called the 5' RACE reads, giving one row per CDR3 protein. The sample contains about 320,000 distinct CDR3 sequences, around 4.3% of which appear only once. Here the sequenced sample was PBMCs, taken 15 days after the yellow fever booster vaccination. Source of these receptors: a man aged 18 to 29 who received the YFV17D yellow fever vaccine. The CDR3 runs from the conserved cysteine through the conserved F or W. A D gene is named only where the DNA matches it firmly. Size tells how often a clone was seen (once, few, many) or the class of an expanded clone, and some rows leave it out.

clone size: few; J gene: TRBJ1-1; D gene: .; V gene: TRBV28; CDR3 protein: CATTTGGQGDTEAFF; CDR3 DNA: TGTGCCACCACCACCGGGGGCCAAGGGGACACTGAAGCTTTCTTT
clone size: many; J gene: TRBJ1-3; D gene: .; V gene: TRBV7-9; CDR3 protein: CASSLNHSFLSGNTIYF; CDR3 DNA: TGTGCCAGCAGCTTGAATCACTCGTTCCTCTCTGGAAACACCATATATTTT
clone size: many; J gene: TRBJ2-5; D gene: TRBD1; V gene: TRBV12-3/TRBV12-4; CDR3 protein: CASSPGQGPGETQYF; CDR3 DNA: TGTGCCAGCAGCCCGGGACAGGGTCCGGGAGAGACCCAGTACTTC
clone size: many; J gene: TRBJ1-2; D gene: .; V gene: TRBV4-1; CDR3 protein: CASSQGELNPAGYTF; CDR3 DNA: TGCGCCAGCAGCCAAGGGGAACTAAACCCAGCTGGCTACACCTTC
clone size: few; J gene: TRBJ2-7; D gene: TRBD2; V gene: TRBV6-2/TRBV6-3; CDR3 protein: CASSSAATSGGSYEQYF; CDR3 DNA: TGTGCCAGCAGTTCCGCAGCCACTAGCGGGGGGTCCTACGAGCAGTACTTC
clone size: many; J gene: TRBJ1-1; D gene: .; V gene: TRBV5-5; CDR3 protein: CASSLGTRIAEAFF; CDR3 DNA: TGTGCCAGCAGCTTGGGGACTAGGATCGCTGAAGCTTTCTTT
clone size: few; J gene: TRBJ1-1; D gene: .; V gene: TRBV4-1; CDR3 protein: CASSQVGGKAGAFF; CDR3 DNA: TGCGCCAGCAGCCAAGTCGGGGGAAAGGCAGGAGCTTTCTTT
clone size: few; J gene: TRBJ1-2; D gene: .; V gene: TRBV15; CDR3 protein: CATSREAAGDPDRLANYGYTF; CDR3 DNA: TGTGCCACCAGCAGAGAAGCTGCAGGAGACCCAGACCGATTAGCTAACTATGGCTACACCTTC
clone size: few; J gene: TRBJ1-2; D gene: TRBD1; V gene: TRBV27; CDR3 protein: CASSFLRGGPSGYTF; CDR3 DNA: TGTGCCAGCAGTTTCCTGAGAGGGGGCCCAAGCGGCTACACCTTC
clone size: many; J gene: TRBJ2-5; D gene: TRBD1; V gene: TRBV11-2; CDR3 protein: CASRAGTGGLRETQYF; CDR3 DNA: TGTGCCAGCAGGGCCGGGACAGGGGGCTTACGGGAGACCCAGTACTTC
clone size: .; J gene: TRBJ2-1; D gene: .; V gene: TRBV7-8; CDR3 protein: CASSLGGSQQFF; CDR3 DNA: TGTGCCAGCAGCTTAGGAGGGTCGCAGCAGTTCTTC
clone size: many; J gene: TRBJ1-4; D gene: .; V gene: TRBV4-2; CDR3 protein: CASSRVGQSKEKLFF; CDR3 DNA: TGTGCCAGCAGCCGGGTAGGACAGTCGAAAGAAAAACTGTTTTTT
clone size: few; J gene: TRBJ2-1; D gene: TRBD2; V gene: TRBV13; CDR3 protein: CASSEKTSDAYNEQFF; CDR3 DNA: TGTGCCAGCAGCGAGAAAACTAGCGATGCCTACAATGAGCAGTTCTTC
clone size: many; J gene: TRBJ2-7; D gene: .; V gene: TRBV3-2; CDR3 protein: CASRDCRDTF; CDR3 DNA: TGTGCCAGCAGAGACTGCCGGGACACCTTC
clone size: .; J gene: TRBJ2-1; D gene: .; V gene: TRBV6-2/TRBV6-3; CDR3 protein: CASSRPWTHSPYEQFF; CDR3 DNA: TGTGCCAGCAGTCGCCCCTGGACACACAGCCCATATGAGCAGTTCTTC
clone size: .; J gene: TRBJ2-7; D gene: TRBD1; V gene: TRBV10-3; CDR3 protein: CAIRVGGETTYEQYF; CDR3 DNA: TGTGCCATCAGAGTAGGGGGCGAGACAACCTACGAGCAGTACTTC
clone size: many; J gene: TRBJ1-5; D gene: TRBD1; V gene: TRBV29-1; CDR3 protein: CSVGQGAGQPQHF; CDR3 DNA: TGCAGCGTTGGACAGGGGGCAGGGCAGCCCCAGCATTTT
clone size: .; J gene: TRBJ1-1; D gene: .; V gene: TRBV4-1; CDR3 protein: CASSQFGGKGEAFF; CDR3 DNA: TGCGCCAGCAGCCAATTCGGGGGGAAGGGTGAAGCTTTCTTT
clone size: .; J gene: TRBJ2-7; D gene: .; V gene: TRBV15; CDR3 protein: CATSRDARQNSYEQYF; CDR3 DNA: TGTGCCACCAGCAGAGATGCCCGACAGAATTCCTACGAGCAGTACTTC
clone size: many; J gene: TRBJ1-2; D gene: TRBD1; V gene: TRBV5-1; CDR3 protein: CASSMGQGASGYTF; CDR3 DNA: TGCGCCAGCAGCATGGGACAGGGGGCGAGTGGCTACACCTTC
clone size: few; J gene: TRBJ1-6; D gene: .; V gene: TRBV5-6; CDR3 protein: CASSTPPSSYNSPLHF; CDR3 DNA: TGTGCCAGCAGTACCCCACCCAGCTCCTATAATTCACCCCTCCACTTT
clone size: many; J gene: TRBJ2-3; D gene: .; V gene: TRBV20-1; CDR3 protein: CSARRLESPNTQYF; CDR3 DNA: TGCAGTGCTAGACGGTTGGAAAGCCCTAATACGCAGTATTTT
clone size: .; J gene: TRBJ1-1; D gene: .; V gene: TRBV5-1; CDR3 protein: CASGRRGASEAFF; CDR3 DNA: TGCGCCAGCGGAAGGCGGGGGGCCAGTGAAGCTTTCTTT
clone size: few; J gene: TRBJ1-4; D gene: .; V gene: TRBV12-3/TRBV12-4; CDR3 protein: CASSLEVRGEKLFF; CDR3 DNA: TGTGCCAGCAGTTTAGAGGTTCGTGGGGAAAAACTGTTTTTT
clone size: few; J gene: TRBJ2-1; D gene: TRBD2; V gene: TRBV20-1; CDR3 protein: CSARVAGIEQFF; CDR3 DNA: TGCAGTGCTAGGGTAGCGGGCATTGAGCAGTTCTTC
clone size: few; J gene: TRBJ2-1; D gene: .; V gene: TRBV7-9; CDR3 protein: CASSLEDRGNNEQFF; CDR3 DNA: TGTGCCAGCAGCTTAGAGGACAGAGGAAACAATGAGCAGTTCTTC
clone size: .; J gene: TRBJ1-5; D gene: .; V gene: TRBV20-1; CDR3 protein: CSAKGDSNQPQHF; CDR3 DNA: TGCAGTGCCAAGGGGGACAGCAATCAGCCCCAGCATTTT
clone size: .; J gene: TRBJ1-5; D gene: .; V gene: TRBV4-3; CDR3 protein: CASSLTWGPLSNQPQHF; CDR3 DNA: TGCGCCAGCAGCCTCACCTGGGGACCCTTGAGCAATCAGCCCCAGCATTTT
clone size: many; J gene: TRBJ2-3; D gene: .; V gene: TRBV2; CDR3 protein: CASSPGVGYTQYF; CDR3 DNA: TGTGCCAGCAGCCCAGGGGTTGGCTATACGCAGTATTTT
clone size: .; J gene: TRBJ1-6; D gene: TRBD1; V gene: TRBV5-8; CDR3 protein: CASSSKDRLIRPPLHF; CDR3 DNA: TGTGCCAGCAGCTCCAAGGACAGGCTTATCCGTCCACCCCTCCACTTT
clone size: once; J gene: TRBJ2-2; D gene: .; V gene: TRBV5-6; CDR3 protein: CASSLRGGGELFF; CDR3 DNA: TGTGCCAGCAGCTTGCGTGGCGGGGGGGAGCTGTTTTTT
clone size: .; J gene: TRBJ2-4; D gene: .; V gene: TRBV5-4; CDR3 protein: CASSLVGLGDKNIQYF; CDR3 DNA: TGTGCCAGCAGCTTGGTCGGGCTGGGGGACAAAAACATTCAGTACTTC
clone size: many; J gene: TRBJ2-3; D gene: TRBD1; V gene: TRBV20-1; CDR3 protein: CSARPGTGPDTDTQYF; CDR3 DNA: TGCAGTGCCCGGCCAGGGACAGGCCCGGACACAGATACGCAGTATTTT
clone size: many; J gene: TRBJ2-3; D gene: TRBD1; V gene: TRBV6-5; CDR3 protein: CASSYSGQGIADTQYF; CDR3 DNA: TGTGCCAGCAGTTATTCCGGACAGGGGATCGCGGATACGCAGTATTTT
clone size: few; J gene: TRBJ2-6; D gene: TRBD2; V gene: TRBV18; CDR3 protein: CASSPWGGVPPGANVLTF; CDR3 DNA: TGTGCCAGCTCACCATGGGGGGGAGTCCCTCCTGGGGCCAACGTCCTGACTTTC
clone size: many; J gene: TRBJ1-1; D gene: .; V gene: TRBV7-2; CDR3 protein: CASSLGRTNTEAFF; CDR3 DNA: TGTGCCAGCAGCTTGGGACGAACGAACACTGAAGCTTTCTTT
clone size: .; J gene: TRBJ1-5; D gene: .; V gene: TRBV2; CDR3 protein: CASSYEGPGVNQPQHF; CDR3 DNA: TGTGCCAGCAGTTACGAAGGGCCAGGGGTGAATCAGCCCCAGCATTTT
clone size: few; J gene: TRBJ1-1; D gene: .; V gene: TRBV27; CDR3 protein: CASSLGVRATEAFF; CDR3 DNA: TGTGCCAGCAGTTTGGGAGTAAGGGCCACTGAAGCTTTCTTT
clone size: few; J gene: TRBJ2-1; D gene: .; V gene: TRBV7-3; CDR3 protein: CASSPGGRGYNEQFF; CDR3 DNA: TGTGCCAGCAGCCCCGGAGGCAGGGGCTACAATGAGCAGTTCTTC
clone size: few; J gene: TRBJ1-3; D gene: .; V gene: TRBV5-1; CDR3 protein: CSRDGGNTIYF; CDR3 DNA: TGCTCGCGGGATGGTGGAAACACCATATATTTT
clone size: many; J gene: TRBJ2-2; D gene: TRBD1; V gene: TRBV6-5; CDR3 protein: CASSLNRGRTGELFF; CDR3 DNA: TGTGCCAGCAGCTTGAACAGGGGGCGAACCGGGGAGCTGTTTTTT
clone size: .; J gene: TRBJ2-3; D gene: TRBD1; V gene: TRBV11-2; CDR3 protein: CASSTRDRAVNTQYF; CDR3 DNA: TGTGCCAGCAGCACGAGGGACAGGGCCGTAAATACGCAGTATTTT